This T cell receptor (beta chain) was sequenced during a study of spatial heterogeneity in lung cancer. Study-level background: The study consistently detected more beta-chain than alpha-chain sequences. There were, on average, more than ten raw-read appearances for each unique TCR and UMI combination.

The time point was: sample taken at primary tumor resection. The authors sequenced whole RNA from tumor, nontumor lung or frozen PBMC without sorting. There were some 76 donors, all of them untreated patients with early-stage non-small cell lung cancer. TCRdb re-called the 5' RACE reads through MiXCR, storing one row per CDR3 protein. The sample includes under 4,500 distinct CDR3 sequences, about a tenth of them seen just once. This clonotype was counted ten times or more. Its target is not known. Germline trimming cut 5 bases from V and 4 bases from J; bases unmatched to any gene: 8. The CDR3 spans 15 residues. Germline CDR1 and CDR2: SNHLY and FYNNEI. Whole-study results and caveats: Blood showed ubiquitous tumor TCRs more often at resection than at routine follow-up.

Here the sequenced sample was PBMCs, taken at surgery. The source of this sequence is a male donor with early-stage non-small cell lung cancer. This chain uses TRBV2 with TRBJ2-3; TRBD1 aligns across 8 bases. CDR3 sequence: CASSPGTGRSDTQYF. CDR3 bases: TGTGCCAGCAGTCCCGGGACAGGAAGATCAGATACGCAGTATTTT.